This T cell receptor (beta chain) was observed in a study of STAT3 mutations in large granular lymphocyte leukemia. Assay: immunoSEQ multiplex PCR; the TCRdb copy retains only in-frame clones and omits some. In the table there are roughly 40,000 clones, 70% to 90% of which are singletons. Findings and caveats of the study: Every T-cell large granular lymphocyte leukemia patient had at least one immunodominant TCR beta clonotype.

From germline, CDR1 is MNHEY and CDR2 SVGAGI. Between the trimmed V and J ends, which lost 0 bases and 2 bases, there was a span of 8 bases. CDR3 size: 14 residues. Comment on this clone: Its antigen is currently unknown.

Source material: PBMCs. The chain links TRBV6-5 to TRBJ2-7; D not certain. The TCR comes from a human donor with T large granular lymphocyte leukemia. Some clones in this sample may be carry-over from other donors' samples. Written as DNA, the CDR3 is TGTGCCAGCAGTTACTCTCCAGCGACCTACGAGCAGTACTTC. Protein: CASSYSPATYEQYF.